This T cell receptor beta chain was captured by sequencing in a study of blood T cell repertoires in COVID-19. The overall study: There were acute and convalescent COVID-19 samples, and they came from the United States, Italy and Spain.

A Seattle source enrolled patients during active infection and followed them longitudinally. Under the authors' procedure: Counts of nucleated cells, estimated from reference gene primer amplification, were obtained. TCRdb's table, derived via immunoSEQ multiplex PCR, lists solely in-frame clones and lacks some. The V and J calls and clone size were taken over from that table, and D and trimming were inferred from the DNA. The sample includes roughly 500,000 clones, 85% to 90% of them seen just once. Trimming took off 1 base at V and 7 bases at J, with 10 bases between the two ends. This CDR3 region has 13 residues. Germline CDR1 is MDHEN and CDR2 is SYDVKM.

The chain couples TRBV28 to TRBJ2-5; the D gene is possibly TRBD1 (6 bases). What was sequenced was peripheral blood. The TCR comes from a man between 18 and 35 years old with COVID-19, enrolled during active disease. DNA of the CDR3: TGTGCCAGCAGTTTATACAGGGAAGGGACCCAGTACTTC. Amino acids: CASSLYREGTQYF.